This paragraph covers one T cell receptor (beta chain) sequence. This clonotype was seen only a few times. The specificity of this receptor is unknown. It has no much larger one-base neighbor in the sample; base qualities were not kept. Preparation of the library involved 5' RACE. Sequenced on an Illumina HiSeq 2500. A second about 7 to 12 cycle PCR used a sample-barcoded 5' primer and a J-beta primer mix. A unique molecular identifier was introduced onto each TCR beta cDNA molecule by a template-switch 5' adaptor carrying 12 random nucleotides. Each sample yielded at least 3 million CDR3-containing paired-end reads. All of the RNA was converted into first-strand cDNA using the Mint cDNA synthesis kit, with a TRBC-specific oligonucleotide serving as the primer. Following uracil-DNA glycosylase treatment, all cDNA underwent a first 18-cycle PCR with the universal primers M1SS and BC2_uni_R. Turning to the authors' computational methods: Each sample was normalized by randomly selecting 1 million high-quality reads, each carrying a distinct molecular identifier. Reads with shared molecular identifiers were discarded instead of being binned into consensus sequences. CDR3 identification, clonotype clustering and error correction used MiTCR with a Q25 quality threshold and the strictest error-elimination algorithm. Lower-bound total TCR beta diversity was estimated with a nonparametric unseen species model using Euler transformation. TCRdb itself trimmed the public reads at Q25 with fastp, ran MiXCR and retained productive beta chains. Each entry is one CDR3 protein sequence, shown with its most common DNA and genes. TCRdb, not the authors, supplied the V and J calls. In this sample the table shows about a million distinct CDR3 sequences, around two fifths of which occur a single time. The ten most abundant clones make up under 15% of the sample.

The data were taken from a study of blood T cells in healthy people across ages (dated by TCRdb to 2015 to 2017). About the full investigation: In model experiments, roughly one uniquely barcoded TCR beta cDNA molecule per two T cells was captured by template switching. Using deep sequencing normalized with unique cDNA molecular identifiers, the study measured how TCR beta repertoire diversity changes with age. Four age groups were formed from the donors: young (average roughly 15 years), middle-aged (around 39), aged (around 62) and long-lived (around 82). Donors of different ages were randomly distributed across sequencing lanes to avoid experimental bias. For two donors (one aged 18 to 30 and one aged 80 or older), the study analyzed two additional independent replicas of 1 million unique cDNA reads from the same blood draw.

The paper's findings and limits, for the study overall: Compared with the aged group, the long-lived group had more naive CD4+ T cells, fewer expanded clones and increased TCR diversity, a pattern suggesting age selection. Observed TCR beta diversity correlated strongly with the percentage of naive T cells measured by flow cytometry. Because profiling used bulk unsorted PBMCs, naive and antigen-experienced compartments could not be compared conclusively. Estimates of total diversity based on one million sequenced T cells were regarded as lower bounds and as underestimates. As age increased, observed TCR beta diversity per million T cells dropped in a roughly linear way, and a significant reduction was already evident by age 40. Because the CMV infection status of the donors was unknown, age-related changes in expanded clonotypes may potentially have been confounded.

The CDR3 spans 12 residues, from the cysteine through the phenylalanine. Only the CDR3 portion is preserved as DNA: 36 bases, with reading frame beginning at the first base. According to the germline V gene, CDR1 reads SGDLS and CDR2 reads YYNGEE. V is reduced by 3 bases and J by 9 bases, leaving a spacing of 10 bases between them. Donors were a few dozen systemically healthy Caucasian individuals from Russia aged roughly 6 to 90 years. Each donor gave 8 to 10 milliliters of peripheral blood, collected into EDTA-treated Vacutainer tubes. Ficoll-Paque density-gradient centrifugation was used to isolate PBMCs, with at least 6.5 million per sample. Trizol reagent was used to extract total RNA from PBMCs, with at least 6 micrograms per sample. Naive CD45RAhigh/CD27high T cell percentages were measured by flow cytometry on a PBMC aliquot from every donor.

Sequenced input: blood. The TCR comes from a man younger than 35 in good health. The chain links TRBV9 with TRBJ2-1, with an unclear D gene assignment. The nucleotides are TGTGCCAGCAGCGCGGGCGTGGGTGAGCAGTTCTTC. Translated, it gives CASSAGVGEQFF.